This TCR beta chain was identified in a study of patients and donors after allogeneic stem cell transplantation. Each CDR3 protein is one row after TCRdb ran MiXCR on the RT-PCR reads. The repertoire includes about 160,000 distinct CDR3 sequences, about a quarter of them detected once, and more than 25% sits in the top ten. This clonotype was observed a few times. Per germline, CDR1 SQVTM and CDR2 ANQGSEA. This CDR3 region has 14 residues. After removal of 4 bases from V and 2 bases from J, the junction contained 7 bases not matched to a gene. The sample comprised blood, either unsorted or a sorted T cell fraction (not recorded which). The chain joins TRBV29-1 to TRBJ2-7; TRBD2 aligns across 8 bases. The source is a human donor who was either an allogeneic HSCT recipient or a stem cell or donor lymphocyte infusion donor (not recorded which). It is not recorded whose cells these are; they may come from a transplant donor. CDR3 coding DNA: TGCAGCGTTGTAGAGCGGGGGCCTCCCTACGAGCAGTACTTC. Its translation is CSVVERGPPYEQYF.